The sequence of this T cell receptor beta chain was determined in a study of human T cells and chemical hapten exposure. How the authors handled the data: Per sample, the median was about 95,000 TCRs, with values from 23,224 to 690,600. One entry per CDR3 protein results from TCRdb running MiXCR on the RACE reads. TCRdb, rather than the study authors, made the V and J calls. This repertoire shows roughly 200,000 distinct CDR3 sequences, about 25% found once; its top ten account for about 2.3%. Indicated time point: patch test 3, about 24 weeks after DPC sensitization. As for treatment: therapeutic diphenylcyclopropenone sensitization with weekly scalp DPC. The CDR3 length is 15 residues. Germline-derived CDR1 and CDR2 are SGHTA and FQGNSA. The J segment lost 1 base and the V segment lost 5 bases, leaving 6 bases of the junction unmatched. This clonotype appeared a few times.

This rearrangement joins TRBV7-2 to TRBJ2-3; 7 positions match TRBD2. This TCR was recovered from a woman aged 40 to 50 with alopecia areata. Some clones in this sample may be carry-over from other donors' samples. This specimen was whole blood, taken in connection with sensitization to the hapten diphenylcyclopropenone (DPC). In nucleotides, the CDR3 is TGTGCCAGCAGCCCCCTAGCGGTCGGCACAGATACGCAGTATTTT. Protein product: CASSPLAVGTDTQYF.